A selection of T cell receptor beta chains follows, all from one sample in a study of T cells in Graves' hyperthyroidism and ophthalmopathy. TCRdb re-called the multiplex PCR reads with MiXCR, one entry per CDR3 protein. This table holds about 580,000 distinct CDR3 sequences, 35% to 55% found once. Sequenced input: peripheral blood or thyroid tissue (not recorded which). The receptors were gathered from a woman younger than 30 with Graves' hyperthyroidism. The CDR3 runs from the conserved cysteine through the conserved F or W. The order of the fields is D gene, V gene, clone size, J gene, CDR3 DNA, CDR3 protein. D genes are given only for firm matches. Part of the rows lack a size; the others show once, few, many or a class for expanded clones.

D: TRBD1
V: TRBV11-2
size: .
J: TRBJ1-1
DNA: TGTGCCAGCAGAGCCTCCGGGACAGGCTTATCCACTGAAGCTTTCTTT
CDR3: CASRASGTGLSTEAFF

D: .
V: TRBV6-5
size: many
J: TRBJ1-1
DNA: TGTGCCAGCAGGACACAGGTGAACACTGAAGCTTTCTTT
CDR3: CASRTQVNTEAFF

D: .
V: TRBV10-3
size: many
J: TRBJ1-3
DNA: TGTGCCATCAGTCAACAGGCAAGCTCTGGAAACACCATATATTTT
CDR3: CAISQQASSGNTIYF

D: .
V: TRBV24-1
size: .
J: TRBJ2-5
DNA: TGTGCTAGGGATCCTCGGCGGGATCAAGAGACCCAGTACTTC
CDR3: CARDPRRDQETQYF

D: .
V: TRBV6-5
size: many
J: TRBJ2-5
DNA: TGTGCCAGCAGGGGCTCCAGGGAGACCCAGTACTTC
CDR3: CASRGSRETQYF

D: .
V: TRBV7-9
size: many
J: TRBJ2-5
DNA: TGTGCCAGCAGCCCCCGGGGAGCCGAGACCCAGTACTTC
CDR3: CASSPRGAETQYF

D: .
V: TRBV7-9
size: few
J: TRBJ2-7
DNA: TGTGCCAGCACCTCCACGACAGAAGGCGAGCAGTACTTC
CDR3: CASTSTTEGEQYF

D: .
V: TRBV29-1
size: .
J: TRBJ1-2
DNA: TGCAGCGTTGAAAGGGACGTTAGCGAAGATGGCTACACCTTC
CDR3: CSVERDVSEDGYTF

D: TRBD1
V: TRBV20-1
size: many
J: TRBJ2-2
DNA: TGCAGTGCTAACACCGGGACAGTGAACACCGGGGAGCTGTTTTTT
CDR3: CSANTGTVNTGELFF

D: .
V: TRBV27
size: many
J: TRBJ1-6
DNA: TGTGCCAGCAGTGGCAGCTTGGGAGTTGTGGCCCTCCACTTT
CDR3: CASSGSLGVVALHF

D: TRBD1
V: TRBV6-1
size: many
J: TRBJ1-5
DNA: TGTGCCAGCAGAGCCGGGACAGGGGATCAGCCCCAGCATTTT
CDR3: CASRAGTGDQPQHF

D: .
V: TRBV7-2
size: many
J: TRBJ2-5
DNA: TGTGCCAGCAGCTTAGGGTGGAGACGAGAGACCCAGTACTTC
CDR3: CASSLGWRRETQYF

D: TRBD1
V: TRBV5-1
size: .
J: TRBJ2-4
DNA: TGCGCCAGCAGCTCAGAGACAGGGGTCCAAAACATTCAGTACTTC
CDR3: CASSSETGVQNIQYF

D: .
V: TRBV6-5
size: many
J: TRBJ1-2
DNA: TGTGCCAGCAGTTACTCCGGACAGAGGGCGGGCTACACCTTC
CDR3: CASSYSGQRAGYTF

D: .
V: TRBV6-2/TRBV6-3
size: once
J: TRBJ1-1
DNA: TGTGCCAGCAGTCGGGGCAAGGGGGTCACTGAAGCTTTCTTT
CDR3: CASSRGKGVTEAFF

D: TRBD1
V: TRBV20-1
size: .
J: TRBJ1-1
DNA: TGCAGTGCCCCGGGACAGTACACTGAAGCTTTCTTT
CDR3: CSAPGQYTEAFF

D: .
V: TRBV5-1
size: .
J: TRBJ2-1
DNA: TGCGCCAGCAGCGGGACGCCCGATGAGCAGTTCTTC
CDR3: CASSGTPDEQFF

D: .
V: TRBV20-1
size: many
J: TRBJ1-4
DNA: TGCAGTGCTAGTGCAGGGGCGGGTGAAAAACTGTTTTTT
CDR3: CSASAGAGEKLFF

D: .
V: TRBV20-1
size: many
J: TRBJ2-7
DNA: TGCAGTGCTAGAGTGTTGGGATACGAGCAGTACTTC
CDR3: CSARVLGYEQYF

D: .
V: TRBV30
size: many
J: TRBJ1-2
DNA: TGTGCCTGGGCAGGGCCCGAGACTAACTATGGCTACACCTTC
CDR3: CAWAGPETNYGYTF

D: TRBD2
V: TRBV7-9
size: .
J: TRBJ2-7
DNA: TGTGCCAGCAGTCTACTAGCGGGCCTTAATGGGGAGCAGTACTTC
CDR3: CASSLLAGLNGEQYF

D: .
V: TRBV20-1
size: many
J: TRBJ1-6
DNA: TGCAGTGCTAGAGATGAGGGACACTATAATTCACCCCTCCACTTT
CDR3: CSARDEGHYNSPLHF

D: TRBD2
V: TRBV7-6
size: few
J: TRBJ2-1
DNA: TGTGCCAGCAGCCTTACCGGACTAGGTGGTGAGCAGTTCTTC
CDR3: CASSLTGLGGEQFF

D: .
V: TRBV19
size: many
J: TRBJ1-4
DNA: TGTGCCAGTAGTATCCCCGGTGGACCGAATGAAAAACTGTTTTTT
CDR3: CASSIPGGPNEKLFF

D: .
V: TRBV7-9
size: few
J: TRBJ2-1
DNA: TGTGCCAGCAGCTTAAATTCCTCCCGACGAGAGCAGTTCTTC
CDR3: CASSLNSSRREQFF

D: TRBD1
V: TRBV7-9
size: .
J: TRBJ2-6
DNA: TGTGCCAGCAGCTACGACAGGGAGAACGTCCTGACTTTC
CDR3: CASSYDRENVLTF

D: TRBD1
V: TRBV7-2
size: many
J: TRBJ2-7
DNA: TGTGCCAGCAGCCCCTGGACAGGGGGCATGTACGAGCAGTACTTC
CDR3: CASSPWTGGMYEQYF

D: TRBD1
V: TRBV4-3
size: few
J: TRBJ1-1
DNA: TGCGCCAGCAGCGGGGGACAGGGGGATATCAGGGGTGAAGCTTTCTTT
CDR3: CASSGGQGDIRGEAFF

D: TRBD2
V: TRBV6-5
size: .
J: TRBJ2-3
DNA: TGTGCCAGCAGTTACTCCGCCGGGACTAGCGGCACAGATACGCAGTATTTT
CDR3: CASSYSAGTSGTDTQYF

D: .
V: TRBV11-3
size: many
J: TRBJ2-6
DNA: TGTGCCAGCAGCTTAGGGCTGACCTCTGGGGCCAACGTCCTGACTTTC
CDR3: CASSLGLTSGANVLTF

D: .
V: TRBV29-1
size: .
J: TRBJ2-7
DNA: TGCAGCGTTGAACGTCAGGGGATTTACGAGCAGTACTTC
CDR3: CSVERQGIYEQYF

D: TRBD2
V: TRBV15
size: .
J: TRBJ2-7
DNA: TGTGCCACCAGCAGTTTATCGAGGGTAGCGGGATCACGGGAGCAGTACTTC
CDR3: CATSSLSRVAGSREQYF

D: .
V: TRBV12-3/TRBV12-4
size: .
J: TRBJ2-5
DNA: TGTGCCAGCAGTTTTGGGGGGGCGAGAGAGACCCAGTACTTC
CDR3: CASSFGGARETQYF

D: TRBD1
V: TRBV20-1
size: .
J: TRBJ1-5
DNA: TGCAGTGCTAGACCACCGGGAGACAGGGCCAATCAGCCCCAGCATTTT
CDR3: CSARPPGDRANQPQHF

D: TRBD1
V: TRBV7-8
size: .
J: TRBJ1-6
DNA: TGTGCCAGCAGCTCCGGGACAGGGCGGCGTTCACCCCTCCACTTT
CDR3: CASSSGTGRRSPLHF

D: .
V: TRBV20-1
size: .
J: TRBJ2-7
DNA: TGCAGTGCCAAAGCCTACGAGCAGTACTTC
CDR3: CSAKAYEQYF

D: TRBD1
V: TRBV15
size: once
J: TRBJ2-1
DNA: TGTGCCACCAGCCATAACAGGGGAGATGAGCAGTTCTTC
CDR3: CATSHNRGDEQFF

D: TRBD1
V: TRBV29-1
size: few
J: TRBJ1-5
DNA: TGCAGCGCTAGACAGGGGTTTCAGCCCCAGCATTTT
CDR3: CSARQGFQPQHF

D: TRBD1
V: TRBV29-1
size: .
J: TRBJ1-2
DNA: TGTGCCAGCAGTGATCCGACAGGGCTCAGTAACTATGGCTACACCTTC
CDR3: CASSDPTGLSNYGYTF

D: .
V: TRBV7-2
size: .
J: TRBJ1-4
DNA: TGTGCCAGCAGCTGGACCACTAATGAAAAACTGTTTTTT
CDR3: CASSWTTNEKLFF

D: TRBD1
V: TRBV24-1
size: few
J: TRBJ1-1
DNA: TGTGCCACCAGTGCCTCAGGGGGCCTGAACACTGAAGCTTTCTTT
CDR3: CATSASGGLNTEAFF

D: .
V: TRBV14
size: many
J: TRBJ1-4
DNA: TGTGCCAGCAGCCTCGTTGAAGACAGCCGCGATGAAAAACTGTTTTTT
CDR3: CASSLVEDSRDEKLFF

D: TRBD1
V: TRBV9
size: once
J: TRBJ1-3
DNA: TGTGCCAGCAGCGTAGAAGGGACAGGGGTCGGCTACACCATATATTTT
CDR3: CASSVEGTGVGYTIYF

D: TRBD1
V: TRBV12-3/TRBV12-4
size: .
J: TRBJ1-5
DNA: TGTGCCAGCAGTCAGACGACAGGGGGAAGCAATCAGCCCCAGCATTTT
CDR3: CASSQTTGGSNQPQHF

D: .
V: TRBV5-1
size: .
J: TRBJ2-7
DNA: TGCGCCAGCAGCCCGGGGAGTGTGACCTACGAGCAGTACTTC
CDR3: CASSPGSVTYEQYF

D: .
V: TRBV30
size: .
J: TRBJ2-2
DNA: TGTGCCTGGAGAGTCGTGGGGGAAAGGGCCGGGGAGCTGTTTTTT
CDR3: CAWRVVGERAGELFF

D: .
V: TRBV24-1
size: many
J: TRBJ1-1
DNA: TGTGCCACCAGTGATTCTGGGTTGGGCACTGAAGCTTTCTTT
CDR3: CATSDSGLGTEAFF

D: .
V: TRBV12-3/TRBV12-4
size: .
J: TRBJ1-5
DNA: TGTGCCAGCAGTTTGACGTGGCCGGGACAGCCCCAGCATTTT
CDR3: CASSLTWPGQPQHF

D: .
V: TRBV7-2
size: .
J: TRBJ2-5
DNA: TGTGCCAGCAGCTTAGGAGGGGACCCCGCGGCCCAGTACTTC
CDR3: CASSLGGDPAAQYF

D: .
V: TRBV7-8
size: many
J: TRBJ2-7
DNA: TGTGCCAGCAGCTTAGTAGGCCATAGCTCCTACGAGCAGTACTTC
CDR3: CASSLVGHSSYEQYF

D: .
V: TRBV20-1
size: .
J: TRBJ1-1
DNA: TGCAGTGCGGCAGGGAACTATGGCTACACTGAAGCTTTCTTT
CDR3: CSAAGNYGYTEAFF

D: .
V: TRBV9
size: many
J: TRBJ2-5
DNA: TGTGCCAGCAGCGTGGCAGGGAGACAAGAGACCCAGTACTTC
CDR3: CASSVAGRQETQYF